The T cell receptor beta chain described here comes from a study of OX40 agonist ivuxolimab in advanced cancers. The table came from immunoSEQ multiplex PCR; TCRdb's copy has only in-frame clones and leaves some out. The repertoire has 65,000 to 80,000 clones, around 93% of them found once; the top ten carry approximately 11%. The CDR3 has 14 amino acids. Looked up from germline, CDR1 is PRHDT and CDR2 is FYEKMQ (reference sequence). The V and J ends lost 5 bases and 2 bases, in that order; junction bases with no gene match: 2. Autoimmune disease history or systemic immunosuppression meant exclusion.

J is TRBJ2-5 and V is TRBV13, with 10 bases fitting TRBD1. The TCR was taken from an adult with an advanced solid tumor such as melanoma, head and neck, liver or kidney cancer. Sample: CD4+ or CD8+ T cells sorted from blood, taken in a trial of the OX40 agonist ivuxolimab. This chain's CDR3 is CASSRDRGQETQYF. The CDR3 nucleotides are TGTGCCAGCAGCCGGGACAGGGGTCAAGAGACCCAGTACTTC. Variable domain in full (rest from reference TRBV13 and TRBJ2-5): AAGVIQSPRHLIKEKRETATLKCYPIPRHDTVYWYQQGPGQDPQFLISFYEKMQSDKGSIPDRFSAQQFSDYHSELNMSSLELGDSALYFCASSRDRGQETQYFGPGTRLLVL.